Each of the 24 T cell receptor beta chains below was sequenced from the same sample in a study of Tregs in tolerant kidney transplant recipients. The repertoire was sequenced with immunoSEQ multiplex PCR; TCRdb's copy has only in-frame clones and lacks some. The repertoire holds roughly 99,000 clones, with approximately 93% as singletons. The material was CD4+ T cells from blood, obtained before the transplant. These TCRs come from a human donor who received a combined kidney and bone marrow transplant.

This chain links TRBV29-1 with TRBJ1-3; no reliable D call. This CDR3 contains 12 residues. The germline V gene encodes CDR1 SQVTM and CDR2 ANQGSEA. Trimming removed 7 bases from V and 0 bases from J, with 7 bases in between. CDR3 amino acids: CSGRDSGNTIYF. The CDR3 nucleotides are TGCAGCGGGAGGGACTCTGGAAACACCATATATTTT.

This chain links TRBV10-3 with TRBJ1-3; D may be TRBD1 (6 bases). From germline, CDR1 is ENHRY and CDR2 SYGVKD. The CDR3 spans 14 residues. Trimming took off 2 bases at V and 2 bases at J, with 7 bases between the two ends. This CDR3 reads CAISENRAGNTIYF. In DNA form, the CDR3 reads TGTGCCATCAGTGAGAACAGGGCTGGAAACACCATATATTTT.

This clone was recorded only once. The chain uses TRBV5-6 and TRBJ2-7; TRBD2 matches 13 bases. Trimming removed 5 bases from V and 5 bases from J; junction bases left unmatched: 7. CDR1 and CDR2 (germline): SGHDT, YYEEEE. The CDR3 runs 15 residues. The DNA of the CDR3 is TGTGCCAGCAGGGAGGGACTAGCGGGGAGTCACGAGCAGTACTTC. Protein sequence: CASREGLAGSHEQYF.

This sequence joins TRBV7-2 and TRBJ2-3; D not resolved. Trimming left V 5 bases short and J 6 bases short, with 9 bases between. This CDR3 is built from 12 residues. Germline V gene lookup returns CDR1 SGHTA and CDR2 FQGNSA. The DNA of the CDR3 is TGTGCCAGCAGCGTCCTACGGGATACGCAGTATTTT. Translating it yields CASSVLRDTQYF.

This chain links TRBV11-3 with TRBJ2-3; TRBD1 aligns across 12 bases. Germline CDR1 is SGHNT and CDR2 is YENEEA. The CDR3 length is 17 residues. Germline trimming cut 2 bases from V and 4 bases from J; bases unmatched to any gene: 7. CDR3 protein: CASSLMGQGAGADTQYF. CDR3 coding DNA: TGTGCCAGCAGCTTAATGGGACAGGGGGCTGGAGCAGATACGCAGTATTTT.

CDR3 nucleotide sequence: TGTGCCAGTAGTATATTCGGGACAGGGGCTAACTATGGCTACACCTTC. This codes for CASSIFGTGANYGYTF. V usage is TRBV19 and J usage is TRBJ1-2; TRBD1 matches at 10 bases. This CDR3 has 16 residues. V was pared by 2 bases and J by 0 bases, with 3 bases of the junction left unmatched. In germline, CDR1 is LNHDA, CDR2 SQIVND (reference sequence).

V gene TRBV30 combines with J gene TRBJ2-2; D is undetermined. The CDR3 is made up of 13 amino acids. V lost 3 bases, J lost 1 base, and 6 bases lay in between. Germline V gene data show CDR1 as GTSNPN and CDR2 as SVGIG (reference sequence). As DNA, the CDR3 is TGTGCCTGGAGCCAGCGGAACACCGGGGAGCTGTTTTTT. It translates to CAWSQRNTGELFF.

To note about this clone: A read error may account for a junction end that differs from germline. Other DNA sequences within the sample encode an identical CDR3. The chain couples TRBV30 to TRBJ1-6, with D possibly being TRBD1 (6 bases). CDR3 length equals 13 residues. Germline CDR1 and CDR2: GTSNPN and SVGIG (reference sequence). The CDR3 DNA reads TGTGCCTCGCAGGGGCAGGGGAATTCCCCCCTCCACTTT. Its protein product is CASQGQGNSPLHF.

J is TRBJ1-1 and V is TRBV29-1; D is perhaps TRBD1 (6 bases). Trimming left V 7 bases short and J 4 bases short, with 22 bases between. The CDR3 consists of 15 residues. Germline loops: CDR1 SQVTM, CDR2 ANQGSEA. The CDR3 DNA reads as TGCAGCGGCAAGCACACGGGGGGCAAAGGCACTGAAGCTTTCTTT. Translating gives CSGKHTGGKGTEAFF.

The rearrangement joins TRBV9 to TRBJ1-2, with a weak D call TRBD1 (6 bases). Germline loops: CDR1 SGDLS, CDR2 YYNGEE. Trimming pared 4 bases from V and 4 bases from J, leaving 20 bases between. The CDR3 consists of 16 residues. CDR3 in amino acids: CASSTGGGAPSYGYTF. The CDR3 nucleotides read TGTGCCAGCAGCACTGGGGGGGGCGCGCCCAGCTATGGCTACACCTTC.

The chain joins TRBV18 to TRBJ1-2; D is possibly TRBD1 (6 bases). Trimming left V 4 bases short and J 4 bases short, with 13 bases between. The CDR3 contains 14 residues. The V gene's germline CDR1 is KGHSH and CDR2 LQKENI. The CDR3 is CASSLIGQIYGYTF. The CDR3 bases are TGTGCCAGCTCACTTATCGGACAGATCTATGGCTACACCTTC.

This chain connects TRBV30 to TRBJ2-5, with 9 bases lining up with TRBD1. The CDR3 covers 15 residues. V trimming: 3 bases; J trimming: 6 bases; junction bases outside the gene matches: 11. Germline V gene data show CDR1 as GTSNPN and CDR2 as SVGIG (reference sequence). CDR3 region: CAWSLGGQGGKTQYF. CDR3 DNA: TGTGCCTGGAGCCTAGGGGGACAGGGAGGAAAGACCCAGTACTTC. Variable domain in full (rest from reference TRBV30 and TRBJ2-5): SQTIHQWPATLVQPVGSPLSLECTVEGTSNPNLYWYRQAAGRGLQLLFYSVGIGQISSEVPQNLSASRPQDRQFILSSKKLLLSDSGFYLCAWSLGGQGGKTQYFGPGTRLLVL.

This rearrangement joins TRBV9 to TRBJ2-7, with 11 bases aligning to TRBD1. The CDR3 consists of 13 residues. Trimming took 0 bases from V and 7 from J; bases not matched to a gene: 0. Germline V gene sequence: CDR1 SGDLS, CDR2 YYNGEE. In nucleotides, the CDR3 is TGTGCCAGCAGCGTAGGGGACAGGGGGGAGCAGTACTTC. It yields the protein CASSVGDRGEQYF.

V is TRBV5-6 and J is TRBJ1-4; D unclear. Germline V lookup: CDR1 SGHDT, CDR2 YYEEEE. The CDR3 is made up of 15 amino acids. Trimming cost V 3 bases and J 6 bases, with 15 bases left between them. This CDR3 reads CASSSPPLRDEKLFF. For the CDR3, the DNA is TGTGCCAGCAGCTCGCCCCCACTTCGGGATGAAAAACTGTTTTTT.

The rearrangement links TRBV5-1 to TRBJ2-1; 8 bases are shared with TRBD1. Germline V CDR1 and CDR2: SGHRS, YFSETQ. CDR3 length equals 15 residues. V lost 4 bases, J lost 2 bases, and 5 bases stayed unmatched. The CDR3 nucleotides read TGCGCCAGCAGCACATTACAGGGGGCCTACAATGAGCAGTTCTTC. It codes for CASSTLQGAYNEQFF.

Here the CDR3 reads CAWSRLGLAEAFF. CDR3 DNA sequence: TGTGCCTGGAGTAGACTGGGGCTTGCTGAAGCTTTCTTT. This chain links TRBV30 with TRBJ1-1, with D possibly matching TRBD1 (5 bases). The ends were cut back, 2 bases at V and 6 bases at J, with 13 bases in the middle. This CDR3 region has 13 residues. CDR1 and CDR2 from the germline V gene are GTSNPN and SVGIG (reference sequence). Full variable domain (rest looked up from reference TRBV30 and TRBJ1-1): SQTIHQWPATLVQPVGSPLSLECTVEGTSNPNLYWYRQAAGRGLQLLFYSVGIGQISSEVPQNLSASRPQDRQFILSSKKLLLSDSGFYLCAWSRLGLAEAFFGQGTRLTVV.

This chain connects TRBV11-3 to TRBJ2-2, with D unclear. The CDR3 totals 14 residues. Germline V gene lookup returns CDR1 SGHNT and CDR2 YENEEA. V gave up 0 bases and J gave up 6 bases, with 8 bases separating them. CDR3 protein: CASSLDREAGELFF. The CDR3 DNA is TGTGCCAGCAGCTTAGATCGCGAAGCCGGGGAGCTGTTTTTT.

The V call is TRBV28, the J call TRBJ2-3, with D perhaps matching TRBD1 (5 bases). CDR1 is MDHEN and CDR2 is SYDVKM in the germline V gene. V was shortened by 5 bases and J by 3 bases, with 9 bases between the two germline ends. The CDR3 runs 13 residues. In DNA form, the CDR3 reads TGTGCCAGCAGTCCGGACACTACAGATACGCAGTATTTT. This codes for CASSPDTTDTQYF.

The chain recombines TRBV15 with TRBJ2-1, with 7 nucleotides matching TRBD2. The V segment lost 0 bases and the J segment 7 bases; nucleotides outside the gene matches: 3. Germline V gene lookup returns CDR1 LNHNV and CDR2 YYDKDF (reference sequence). This CDR3 has 14 residues. The CDR3: CATSRDREVNEQFF. The CDR3 bases are TGTGCCACCAGCAGAGACCGGGAGGTTAATGAGCAGTTCTTC.

The chain uses TRBV19 and TRBJ1-2, with D possibly being TRBD1 (5 bases). V shed 3 bases and J shed 8 bases, with 16 bases lying between them. This CDR3 is 14 amino acids long. Germline V gene sequence: CDR1 LNHDA, CDR2 SQIVND (reference sequence). The CDR3 is CASSIPTGWGGYTF. The CDR3 DNA sequence: TGTGCCAGTAGTATTCCAACAGGATGGGGCGGCTACACCTTC. The variable domain in full, with the rest retrieved from reference TRBV19 and TRBJ1-2, is DGGITQSPKYLFRKEGQNVTLSCEQNLNHDAMYWYRQDPGQGLRLIYYSQIVNDFQKGDIAEGYSVSREKKESFPLTVTSAQKNPTAFYLCASSIPTGWGGYTFGSGTRLTVV.

The chain is built from TRBV18 and TRBJ2-1; no definite D call. This CDR3 contains 14 residues. Trimming took off 0 bases at V and 2 bases at J, with 5 bases between the two ends. The germline gives CDR1 KGHSH, CDR2 LQKENI. The CDR3: CASSPPTAYNEQFF. The DNA for the CDR3 is TGTGCCAGCTCACCACCCACAGCCTACAATGAGCAGTTCTTC.

The chain recombines TRBV19 with TRBJ1-1; D is perhaps TRBD1 (6 bases). Germline V gene lookup returns CDR1 LNHDA and CDR2 SQIVND (reference sequence). CDR3 size: 16 residues. The germline V and J ends were trimmed by 6 bases and 3 bases, with 20 bases remaining between them. The chain's CDR3 is CASRQGRVGGDTEAFF. The CDR3 region has the DNA TGTGCCAGTAGGCAGGGGAGAGTTGGGGGGGACACTGAAGCTTTCTTT. Full variable domain (remainder filled in from reference TRBV19 and TRBJ1-1): DGGITQSPKYLFRKEGQNVTLSCEQNLNHDAMYWYRQDPGQGLRLIYYSQIVNDFQKGDIAEGYSVSREKKESFPLTVTSAQKNPTAFYLCASRQGRVGGDTEAFFGQGTRLTVV.

This rearrangement joins TRBV4-1 to TRBJ1-3; tentatively, D is TRBD1 (6 bases). From germline, CDR1 is MGHRA and CDR2 YSYEKL. The CDR3 spans 16 residues. Trimming shortened V by 4 bases and J by 0 bases, and 13 bases separated the two germline ends. For the CDR3, the DNA is TGCGCCAGCAGCCCCCGACAGGTGATCTCTGGAAACACCATATATTTT. Translating gives CASSPRQVISGNTIYF.

The rearrangement uses TRBV5-6 and TRBJ1-2, with TRBD1 matching over 8 bases. CDR3 size: 14 residues. The V segment lost 5 bases and the J segment 10 bases; nucleotides outside the gene matches: 13. The germline V gene has CDR1 SGHDT and CDR2 YYEEEE. CDR3 nucleotide sequence: TGTGCCAGCAGGGAGACCGGGACAGGCGAGGCCTACACCTTC. Translated, it gives CASRETGTGEAYTF.